These T cell receptor beta chains were read from a single sample in a study of control samples from healthy donors and cancer patients. The table came from immunoSEQ multiplex PCR; TCRdb's copy has only in-frame clones and leaves some out. Among about 140,000 clones listed, approximately 94% were seen once. The sequencing input was blood. The receptors were sampled from a man aged 35 to 55 in good health. Both conserved end residues are part of each CDR3. The order of the fields is D gene, J gene, V gene, clone size, CDR3 protein, CDR3 DNA. D genes are given only for firm matches. Rows may omit the clone size; those that give it use once, few, many or a size class.

- TRBJ1-2 TRBV24-1 - CATSDPSDSPGYTF TGTGCCACCAGTGATCCCTCGGACAGCCCTGGCTACACCTTC
TRBD2 TRBJ2-3 TRBV7-9 few CASSPLRREGLDTQYF TGTGCCAGCAGCCCCCTCCGACGGGAGGGCCTCGATACGCAGTATTTT
- TRBJ1-5 TRBV15 - CATSSRVGDNQPQHF TGTGCCACCAGCAGCAGGGTGGGGGACAATCAGCCCCAGCATTTT
TRBD1 TRBJ2-1 TRBV5-1 - CASSWTGDNEQFF TGCGCCAGCAGCTGGACAGGGGATAATGAGCAGTTCTTC
- TRBJ2-5 TRBV9 - CASSRSGQQKETQYF TGTGCCAGCAGCCGCAGTGGGCAACAAAAAGAGACCCAGTACTTC
- TRBJ1-1 TRBV19 - CASSNRGGRTEAFF TGTGCCAGTAGTAATCGGGGCGGAAGGACTGAAGCTTTCTTT
- TRBJ2-1 TRBV6-4 - CASSDSTNNEQFF TGTGCCAGCAGTGACTCGACAAACAATGAGCAGTTCTTC
- TRBJ2-7 TRBV4-1 - CASSQVSGTYEQYF TGCGCCAGCAGCCAAGTGTCAGGAACCTACGAGCAGTACTTC
- TRBJ1-5 TRBV14 - CASSQGRAQPQHF TGTGCCAGCAGCCAAGGCAGGGCCCAGCCCCAGCATTTT
TRBD1 TRBJ2-7 TRBV2 - CASGRTGFYEQYF TGTGCCAGCGGACGGACAGGATTTTACGAGCAGTACTTC
- TRBJ2-3 TRBV11-2 - CASSSNRGTDTQYF TGTGCCAGCAGCTCGAACCGGGGCACAGATACGCAGTATTTT
- TRBJ1-1 TRBV18 once CASSPLGQANTEAFF TGTGCCAGCTCACCGTTGGGACAAGCCAACACTGAAGCTTTCTTT
- TRBJ2-2 TRBV5-1 - CASSASEVPGELFF TGCGCCAGCAGCGCCAGTGAGGTTCCCGGGGAGCTGTTTTTT
- TRBJ2-5 TRBV6-2/TRBV6-3 once CASSYNLGDQETQYF TGTGCCAGCAGTTACAATCTTGGCGACCAAGAGACCCAGTACTTC
TRBD1 TRBJ1-1 TRBV28 - CASSGFPGQGFTEAFF TGTGCCAGCAGTGGCTTTCCAGGACAGGGTTTCACTGAAGCTTTCTTT
- TRBJ2-6 TRBV29-1 - CSVTGSGANVLTF TGCAGCGTAACAGGCTCTGGGGCCAACGTCCTGACTTTC
- TRBJ2-3 TRBV5-1 - CASRLSGTNTDTQYF TGCGCCAGCCGGCTCTCCGGGACCAACACAGATACGCAGTATTTT
TRBD2 TRBJ2-7 TRBV7-3 once CASSLNGGRGYEQYF TGTGCCAGCAGCTTAAACGGGGGGAGAGGCTACGAGCAGTACTTC
TRBD1 TRBJ2-7 TRBV11-2 - CASSPTGDEQYF TGTGCCAGCAGCCCGACAGGGGACGAGCAGTACTTC
- TRBJ2-7 TRBV6-4 - CASSEHRDTRQYF TGTGCCAGCAGCGAGCATCGGGACACCAGGCAGTACTTC
- TRBJ1-3 TRBV2 - CASKREAGNTIYF TGTGCCAGCAAGAGGGAGGCAGGAAACACCATATATTTT
- TRBJ1-6 TRBV6-5 - CASSLGAYNSPLHF TGTGCCAGCAGTTTGGGCGCCTATAATTCACCCCTCCACTTT
TRBD1 TRBJ1-6 TRBV5-4 - CASREQGAYNSPLHF TGTGCCAGCAGGGAACAGGGGGCCTATAATTCACCCCTCCACTTT
- TRBJ1-1 TRBV7-2 - CASSLGRVGSEAFF TGTGCCAGCAGCTTAGGCAGGGTAGGGTCTGAAGCTTTCTTT
- TRBJ2-1 TRBV21-1 - CASIRAPPHEQFF TGTGCCAGCATACGGGCCCCCCCCCATGAGCAGTTCTTC
TRBD2 TRBJ2-2 TRBV9 - CASSKVGASGRWTGELFF TGTGCCAGCAGCAAAGTAGGAGCTAGCGGGAGGTGGACCGGGGAGCTGTTTTTT
- TRBJ1-4 TRBV4-1 - CASSQVGGLANEKLFF TGCGCCAGCAGCCAAGTGGGGGGGTTGGCTAATGAAAAACTGTTTTTT
- TRBJ1-2 TRBV24-1 - CATSDTPNYGYTF TGTGCCACCAGTGACACTCCTAACTATGGCTACACCTTC
- TRBJ2-5 TRBV29-1 - CSVESSGSTTQYF TGCAGCGTTGAAAGTTCCGGGAGCACGACCCAGTACTTC
- TRBJ1-1 TRBV7-9 - CASSLGTSYTEAFF TGTGCCAGCAGCCTCGGGACAAGTTACACTGAAGCTTTCTTT
TRBD1 TRBJ1-2 TRBV10-3 once CATEATLGTGNGYTF TGTGCCACCGAAGCCACACTCGGGACAGGGAATGGCTACACCTTC